These 24 T cell receptor beta chains were all obtained from the same sample, sequenced in a study of blood T cell repertoires in COVID-19. The table came from immunoSEQ multiplex PCR; TCRdb's copy has only in-frame clones and leaves some out. The sample holds about 220,000 clones, about 85% seen once. Sequencing input: peripheral blood. These receptors were collected from a woman in her fifties or sixties with COVID-19, enrolled during active disease.

V usage is TRBV11-3 and J usage is TRBJ1-6, with 10 bases that match TRBD1. The CDR3 sequence is 15 residues long. Germline CDR1 reads SGHNT; CDR2 reads YENEEA. Trimming at V came to 5 bases and at J to 5 bases, leaving 3 bases not matched to a gene. The CDR3 spells CASSPGTGDNSPLHF. Written as DNA, the CDR3 is TGTGCCAGCAGCCCCGGGACAGGGGATAATTCACCCCTCCACTTT.

CDR3 sequence: CASSYSMGGEQYV. DNA of the CDR3: TGTGCCAGCAGTTACTCGATGGGAGGGGAGCAGTACGTC. The chain joins TRBV6-2 or TRBV6-3 to TRBJ2-7, with 7 bases aligning to TRBD2. J was trimmed by 7 bases and V by 0 bases; bases with no gene match: 3. The germline gives CDR1 MNHEY, CDR2 SVGEGT. The CDR3 sequence is 13 residues long.

This clone was seen at least ten times. The V and J genes are TRBV4-1 and TRBJ2-3; D gene ambiguous. CDR1 and CDR2 (germline): MGHRA, YSYEKL. Trimming removed 4 bases at V and 5 bases at J, with 7 bases between. This CDR3 region has 12 residues. This CDR3 is CASSPSGDTQYF. The CDR3 nucleotides read TGCGCCAGCAGCCCTTCGGGAGATACGCAGTATTTT.

The J gene is TRBJ2-7, the V gene TRBV29-1, with a weak D call TRBD1 (5 bases). The length of the CDR3 is 13 residues. Germline lookup yields CDR1 SQVTM and CDR2 ANQGSEA. V gave up 6 bases and J gave up 2 bases, with 14 bases separating them. CDR3: CSVQGSRTYEQYV. The CDR3 region has the DNA TGCAGCGTCCAGGGTTCCCGTACCTACGAGCAGTACGTC.

The J gene is TRBJ2-7, the V gene TRBV4-1; D is ambiguous. There are 12 residues in the CDR3. V was shortened by 2 bases and J by 6 bases, with 8 bases between the two germline ends. Germline V gene data show CDR1 as MGHRA and CDR2 as YSYEKL. This CDR3 is CASSQPPSEQYV. CDR3 in DNA: TGCGCCAGCAGCCAACCCCCCAGCGAGCAGTACGTC.

V gene TRBV6-4 combines with J gene TRBJ2-1; 7 positions agree with TRBD2. Per germline, CDR1 MRHNA and CDR2 SNTAGT. The CDR3 is 15 residues long. V shed 9 bases and J 6 bases; nucleotides not matched to a gene: 14. The CDR3 sequence: CASKPRAGDLNEQFF. The DNA for the CDR3 is TGTGCCAGTAAACCCAGGGCGGGGGACCTCAATGAGCAGTTCTTC.

The CDR3 loop is CATSRDRTGHFEAFF. CDR3 DNA sequence: TGTGCCACCAGCAGAGATCGTACAGGACACTTTGAAGCTTTCTTT. The chain recombines TRBV15 with TRBJ1-1, with TRBD1 as a possible D gene (5 bases). Germline-derived CDR1 and CDR2 are LNHNV and YYDKDF (reference sequence). With 0 bases removed from V and 7 bases from J, the gap between germline ends came to 15 bases. There are 15 residues in the CDR3. Together with reference TRBV15 and TRBJ1-1, the CDR3 gives the full variable domain: DAMVIQNPRYQVTQFGKPVTLSCSQTLNHNVMYWYQQKSSQAPKLLFHYYDKDFNNEADTPDNFQSRRPNTSFCFLDIRSPGLGDTAMYLCATSRDRTGHFEAFFGQGTRLTVV.

The chain combines TRBV27 with TRBJ2-1; TRBD2 aligns across 8 bases. The CDR3 loop spans 14 amino acids. Per germline, CDR1 MNHEY and CDR2 SMNVEV (reference sequence). The V gene end was trimmed by 4 bases and the J gene end by 10 bases; junction bases not matched to a gene: 9. The CDR3 spells CASSSFGLAGEQFF. The CDR3 DNA reads as TGTGCCAGCAGTTCCTTCGGACTAGCTGGGGAGCAGTTCTTC.

The rearrangement uses TRBV19 and TRBJ1-2, with D perhaps matching TRBD1 (5 bases). Per the germline V gene, CDR1 is LNHDA and CDR2 is SQIVND (reference sequence). CDR3 length equals 12 residues. V lost 6 bases, J lost 4 bases, and 9 bases lay in between. CDR3 DNA: TGTGCCAGTAGGAGGGGAGGCTATGGCTACACCTTC. Protein sequence: CASRRGGYGYTF.

The chain recombines TRBV6-5 with TRBJ1-1; 7 bases map to TRBD1. The germline V gene encodes CDR1 MNHEY and CDR2 SVGAGI. There are 13 residues in the CDR3. V shed 6 bases and J 6 bases; nucleotides not matched to a gene: 7. The CDR3 reads CASRPRGYAEAFF. The CDR3 coding sequence is TGTGCCAGCAGGCCCAGGGGGTACGCTGAAGCTTTCTTT.

The V call is TRBV7-9, the J call TRBJ1-6; D is possibly TRBD1 (6 bases). Between the trimmed V and J ends, which lost 5 bases and 9 bases, there was a span of 20 bases. This CDR3 is built from 16 residues. Germline CDR1 reads SEHNR; CDR2 reads FQNEAQ (reference sequence). The CDR3 protein is CASSPLGGAVGSPLHF. The CDR3 bases are TGTGCCAGCAGCCCGCTGGGGGGGGCAGTAGGTTCACCCCTCCACTTT.

The chain carries TRBV27 and TRBJ1-2; D gene ambiguous. CDR1 is MNHEY, CDR2 SMNVEV, per germline (reference sequence). The V gene lost 4 bases and the J gene lost 8 bases, with 14 bases spanning the gap. The CDR3 is made up of 13 amino acids. CDR3 coding DNA: TGTGCCAGCAGTTCCTGGACGCCGGGGGGCTACACCTTC. Amino acids: CASSSWTPGGYTF.

The rearrangement joins TRBV9 to TRBJ2-1, with D perhaps matching TRBD2 (6 bases). CDR3 size: 14 residues. Looked up from germline, CDR1 is SGDLS and CDR2 is YYNGEE. Trimming cost V 0 bases and J 6 bases, with 10 bases left between them. Written as DNA, the CDR3 is TGTGCCAGCAGCGTAGGCGGGGCTGGCAATGAGCAGTTCTTC. It is translated as CASSVGGAGNEQFF.

This clone showed up just once. The chain recombines TRBV10-3 with TRBJ1-4; D is uncertain. Trimming took off 0 bases at V and 4 bases at J, with 3 bases between the two ends. Germline CDR1 ENHRY, CDR2 SYGVKD. The CDR3 has 13 residues. In DNA, the CDR3 is TGTGCCATCAGTGAGTCGAGTAATGAAAAACTGTTTTTT. It encodes CAISESSNEKLFF.

The table lists this clone with a few counts. The gene calls are TRBV6-5 and TRBJ1-3, with 7 bases identical to TRBD1. V lost 5 bases and J lost 4; bases outside the gene matches: 8. The CDR3 runs to 15 residues. Looked up from germline, CDR1 is MNHEY and CDR2 is SVGAGI. The CDR3 region has the DNA TGTGCCAGCAGTCAAAACAGGGGATCAGGAAACACCATATATTTT. This sequence encodes CASSQNRGSGNTIYF.

The chain carries TRBV4-1 and TRBJ2-2; TRBD2 is a possible D gene (6 bases). Trimming stripped 0 bases from V and 6 bases from J, with 11 bases between. Germline lookup yields CDR1 MGHRA and CDR2 YSYEKL. This CDR3 comprises 15 residues. The CDR3, as DNA: TGCGCCAGCAGCCAAGAAACGGGGGTCCCCGGGGAGCTGTTTTTT. This gives the protein CASSQETGVPGELFF.

The chain recombines TRBV10-3 with TRBJ1-2; D perhaps matches TRBD1 (5 bases). V was trimmed by 6 bases and J by 8 bases, leaving 16 bases between them. This CDR3 region has 13 residues. Germline-derived CDR1 and CDR2 are ENHRY and SYGVKD. The CDR3 nucleotides read TGTGCCATCAGCGAGAGGGCAGGGCTCGGCTACACCTTC. It yields the protein CAISERAGLGYTF.

For the CDR3, the DNA is TGTGCCAGCAGCAGGGACAGGGTTAACTATGGCTACACCTTC. Protein sequence: CASSRDRVNYGYTF. The chain carries TRBV5-6 and TRBJ1-2, with 9 bases matching TRBD1. This CDR3 has 14 residues. V lost 4 bases, J lost 1 base, and 2 bases stayed unmatched. CDR1 SGHDT and CDR2 YYEEEE come from the germline V gene.

The chain employs TRBV24-1 and TRBJ2-5; D may be TRBD1 (5 bases). This CDR3 comprises 14 residues. CDR1 and CDR2 from the germline V gene are KGHDR and SFDVKD. V lost 6 bases to trimming and J lost 2 bases, with 12 bases between them. The CDR3 spells CATSPTAPQETQYF. CDR3 DNA: TGTGCCACCAGTCCGACAGCCCCTCAAGAGACCCAGTACTTC.

The gene calls are TRBV5-8 and TRBJ2-7; tentatively, D is TRBD2 (6 bases). V was shortened by 0 bases and J by 4 bases, with 17 bases between the two germline ends. The CDR3 length is 16 residues. The germline gives CDR1 SGHTS, CDR2 YDEGEE. CDR3 DNA sequence: TGTGCCAGCAGCTTGGGTCCAGGGACTGGGTATTACGAGCAGTACGTC. Protein sequence: CASSLGPGTGYYEQYV.

The chain couples TRBV11-3 to TRBJ1-3; TRBD1 matches at 7 bases. Germline V lookup: CDR1 SGHNT, CDR2 YENEEA. V shed 5 bases, J shed 0 bases, and the junction held 7 bases outside the gene matches. The CDR3 sequence is 16 residues long. The CDR3 spells CASSPRQGGSGNTIYF. The CDR3 coding sequence is TGTGCCAGCAGCCCGCGACAGGGAGGCTCTGGAAACACCATATATTTT.

This clone is a singleton in its sample. The chain couples TRBV11-3 to TRBJ1-2; possible D gene TRBD1, 5 bases. Trimming left V 1 base short and J 8 bases short, with 14 bases between. Germline V CDR1 and CDR2: SGHNT, YENEEA. The CDR3 has 14 residues. The CDR3 reads CASSLAFSGQGYTF. DNA for the CDR3: TGTGCCAGCAGCTTAGCCTTTTCAGGGCAGGGCTACACCTTC.

The V and J genes are TRBV9 and TRBJ1-3, with a possible D match to TRBD1 (5 bases). The CDR3 sequence is 14 residues long. The V end was cut by 3 bases, the J end by 1 base, with 8 bases between. Germline V gene sequence: CDR1 SGDLS, CDR2 YYNGEE. CDR3 nucleotides: TGTGCCAGCAGCGAGGCAGGGTCTGGAAACACCATATATTTT. Amino acid sequence: CASSEAGSGNTIYF.

The CDR3 DNA sequence: TGTGCCACCAGTGATTCATGGGCGACAGATACGCAGTATTTT. It yields the protein CATSDSWATDTQYF. The V gene is TRBV24-1, the J gene TRBJ2-3; D is unresolved. The CDR3 sequence is 14 residues long. Germline CDR1 reads KGHDR; CDR2 reads SFDVKD. Trimming removed 2 bases at V and 3 bases at J, with 8 bases between.